This T cell receptor delta chain originates from a study of Vδ1+ human thymocytes. Study-level findings and limits: Thymic TRG and TRD repertoires appeared highly polyclonal. The authors advised highly purified populations and single-cell validation.

This clone was seen a few times. The antigen is not known. Extracted RNA was reverse transcribed into cDNA. CDR3 amplicons came from multiplex PCR with pooled V-gene forward and constant-region reverse primers. TCRdb fed the multiplex PCR reads into CATT to redo clone calling. This table holds more than 50,000 delta-chain clones, about 14% found once. V dropped 0 bases and J dropped 1 base, with 27 bases sitting between them. The CDR3 extends over 21 amino acids. Germline assignment: CDR1 TSWWSYY and CDR2 QGS. The chain joins TRDV1 to TRDJ1; perhaps TRDD3 as D (6 bases). Sequenced input: Vdelta1+ gamma-delta thymocytes from the thymus. The subset here: FACS-sorted CD3+ TCRalphabeta- TCRVdelta1+ TCRVdelta2- thymocytes. The source is a girl under three years old who had congenital heart surgery. The CDR3 is CALGELSLVLYAGDTTDKLIF. The CDR3 region has the DNA TGTGCTCTTGGGGAACTGTCTTTAGTGCTGTATGCTGGGGACACCACCGATAAACTCATCTTT.